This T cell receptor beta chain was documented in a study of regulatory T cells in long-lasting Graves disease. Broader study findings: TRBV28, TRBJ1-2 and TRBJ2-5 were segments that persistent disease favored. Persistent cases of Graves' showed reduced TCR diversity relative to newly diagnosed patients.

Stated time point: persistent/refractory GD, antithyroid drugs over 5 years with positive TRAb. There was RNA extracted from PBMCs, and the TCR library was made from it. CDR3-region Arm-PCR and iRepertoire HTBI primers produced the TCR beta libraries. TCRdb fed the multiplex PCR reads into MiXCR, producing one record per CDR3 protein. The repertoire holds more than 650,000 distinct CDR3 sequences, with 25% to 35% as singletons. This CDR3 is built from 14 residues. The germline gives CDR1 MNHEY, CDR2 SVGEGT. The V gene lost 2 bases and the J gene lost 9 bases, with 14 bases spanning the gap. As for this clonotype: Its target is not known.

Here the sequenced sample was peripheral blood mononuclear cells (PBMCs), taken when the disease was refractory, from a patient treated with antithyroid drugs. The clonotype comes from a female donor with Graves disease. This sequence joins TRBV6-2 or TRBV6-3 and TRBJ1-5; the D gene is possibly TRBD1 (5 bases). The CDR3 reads CASSYRGGPGPQHF. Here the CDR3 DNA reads TGTGCCAGCAGTTACCGGGGGGGACCGGGGCCCCAGCATTTT.